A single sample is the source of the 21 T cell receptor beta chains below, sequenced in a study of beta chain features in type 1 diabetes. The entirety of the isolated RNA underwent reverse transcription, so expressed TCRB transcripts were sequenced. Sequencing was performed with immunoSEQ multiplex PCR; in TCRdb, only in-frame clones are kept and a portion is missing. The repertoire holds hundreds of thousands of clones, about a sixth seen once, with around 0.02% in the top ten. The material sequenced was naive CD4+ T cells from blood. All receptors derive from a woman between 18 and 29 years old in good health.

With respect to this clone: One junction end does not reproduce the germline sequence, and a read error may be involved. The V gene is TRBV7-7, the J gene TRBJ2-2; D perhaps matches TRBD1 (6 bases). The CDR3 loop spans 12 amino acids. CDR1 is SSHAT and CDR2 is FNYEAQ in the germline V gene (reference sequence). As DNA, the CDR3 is TGTGCTAGCAGCACAGGGTCCGGGGAGCTGTTTTTT. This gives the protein CASSTGSGELFF.

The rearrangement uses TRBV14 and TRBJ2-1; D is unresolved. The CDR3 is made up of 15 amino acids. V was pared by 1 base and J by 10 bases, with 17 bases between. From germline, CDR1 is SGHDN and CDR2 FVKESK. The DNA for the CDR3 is TGTGCCAGCAGCCAAGCGCGGTCCTGGGCGATAGAGCAGTTCTTC. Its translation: CASSQARSWAIEQFF.

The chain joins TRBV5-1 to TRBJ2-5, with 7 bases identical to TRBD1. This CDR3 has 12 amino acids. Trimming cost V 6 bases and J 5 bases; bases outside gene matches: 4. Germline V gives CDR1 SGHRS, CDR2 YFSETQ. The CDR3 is CASNFRGETQYF. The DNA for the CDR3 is TGCGCCAGCAATTTCAGGGGGGAGACCCAGTACTTC.

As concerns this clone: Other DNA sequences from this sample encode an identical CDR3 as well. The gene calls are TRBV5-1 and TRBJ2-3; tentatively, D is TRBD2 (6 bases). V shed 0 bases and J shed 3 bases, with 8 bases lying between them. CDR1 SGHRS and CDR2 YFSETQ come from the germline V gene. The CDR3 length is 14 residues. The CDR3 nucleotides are TGCGCCAGCAGCTTGGGTCGGGAGACAGATACGCAGTATTTT. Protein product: CASSLGRETDTQYF. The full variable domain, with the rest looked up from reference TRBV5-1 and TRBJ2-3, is KAGVTQTPRYLIKTRGQQVTLSCSPISGHRSVSWYQQTPGQGLQFLFEYFSETQRNKGNFPGRFSGRQFSNSRSEMNVSTLELGDSALYLCASSLGRETDTQYFGPGTRLTVL.

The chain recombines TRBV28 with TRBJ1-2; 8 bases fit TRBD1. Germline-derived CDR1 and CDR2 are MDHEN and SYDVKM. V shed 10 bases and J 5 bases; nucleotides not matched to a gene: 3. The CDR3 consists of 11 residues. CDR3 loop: CATTGAYGYTF. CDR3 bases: TGTGCCACGACAGGGGCGTATGGCTACACCTTC.

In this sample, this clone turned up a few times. This CDR3 reads CASSLGGRSYEQYF. The CDR3 nucleotides read TGCGCCAGCAGCCTCGGGGGACGGTCTTACGAGCAGTACTTC. V usage is TRBV5-1 and J usage is TRBJ2-7; D may be TRBD2 (6 bases). With 4 bases removed from V and 4 bases from J, the gap between germline ends came to 15 bases. Germline CDR1 reads SGHRS; CDR2 reads YFSETQ. This CDR3 has 14 residues.

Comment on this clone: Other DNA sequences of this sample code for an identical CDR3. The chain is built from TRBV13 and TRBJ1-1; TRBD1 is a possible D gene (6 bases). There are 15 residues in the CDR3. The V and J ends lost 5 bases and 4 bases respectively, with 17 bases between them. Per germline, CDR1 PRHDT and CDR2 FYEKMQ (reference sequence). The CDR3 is CASSQRQAGGTEAFF. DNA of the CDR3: TGTGCCAGCAGCCAACGACAGGCCGGTGGCACTGAAGCTTTCTTT. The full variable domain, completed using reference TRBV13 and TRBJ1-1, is AAGVIQSPRHLIKEKRETATLKCYPIPRHDTVYWYQQGPGQDPQFLISFYEKMQSDKGSIPDRFSAQQFSDYHSELNMSSLELGDSALYFCASSQRQAGGTEAFFGQGTRLTVV.

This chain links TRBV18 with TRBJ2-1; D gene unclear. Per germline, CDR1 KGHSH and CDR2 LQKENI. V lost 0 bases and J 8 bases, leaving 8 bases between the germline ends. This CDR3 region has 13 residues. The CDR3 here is CASSPPALDEQFF. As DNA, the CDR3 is TGTGCCAGCTCACCACCTGCGCTAGATGAGCAGTTCTTC. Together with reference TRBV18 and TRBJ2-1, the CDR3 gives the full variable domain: NAGVMQNPRHLVRRRGQEARLRCSPMKGHSHVYWYRQLPEEGLKFMVYLQKENIIDESGMPKERFSAEFPKEGPSILRIQQVVRGDSAAYFCASSPPALDEQFFGPGTRLTVL.

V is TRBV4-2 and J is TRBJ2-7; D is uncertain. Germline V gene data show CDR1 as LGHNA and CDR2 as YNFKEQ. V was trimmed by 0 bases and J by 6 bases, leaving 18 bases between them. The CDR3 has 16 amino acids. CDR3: CASSQDLVGAAREQYF. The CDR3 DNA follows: TGTGCCAGCAGCCAAGATCTGGTGGGCGCCGCCCGCGAGCAGTACTTC.

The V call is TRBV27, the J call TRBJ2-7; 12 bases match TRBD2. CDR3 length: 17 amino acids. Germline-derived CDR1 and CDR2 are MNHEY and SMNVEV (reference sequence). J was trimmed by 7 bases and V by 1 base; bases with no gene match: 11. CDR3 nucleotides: TGTGCCAGCAGTTTATTTCTAGCGGGAGGGCCGTTGAGGGAGCAGTACTTC. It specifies CASSLFLAGGPLREQYF.

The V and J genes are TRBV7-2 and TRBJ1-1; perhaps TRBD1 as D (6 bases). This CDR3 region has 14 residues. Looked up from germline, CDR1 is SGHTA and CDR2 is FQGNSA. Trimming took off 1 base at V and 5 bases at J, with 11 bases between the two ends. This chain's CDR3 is CASSLVSGDTEAFF. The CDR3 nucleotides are TGTGCCAGCAGCTTAGTCTCAGGGGATACTGAAGCTTTCTTT.

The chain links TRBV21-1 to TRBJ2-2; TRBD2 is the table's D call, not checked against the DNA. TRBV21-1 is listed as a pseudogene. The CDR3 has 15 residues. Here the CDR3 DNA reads TGTGCCAGCAGAGGTATGGTGTGCGGCACCGGGGAGCTGTTTTTT. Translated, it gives CASRGMVCGTGELFF.

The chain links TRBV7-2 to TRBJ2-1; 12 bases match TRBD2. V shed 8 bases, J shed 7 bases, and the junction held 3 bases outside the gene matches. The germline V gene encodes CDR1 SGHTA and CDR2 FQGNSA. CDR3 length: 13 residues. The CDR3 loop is CASRLAGGNEQFF. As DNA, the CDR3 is TGTGCCAGCCGGCTAGCGGGAGGGAATGAGCAGTTCTTC.

The CDR3 sequence: CASRGGGPISGNTIYF. The DNA for the CDR3 is TGTGCCAGTCGAGGGGGAGGGCCTATCTCTGGAAACACCATATATTTT. V is TRBV6-6 and J is TRBJ1-3; the D gene is possibly TRBD1 (6 bases). The germline gives CDR1 MNHNY, CDR2 SVGAGI (reference sequence). This CDR3 has 16 residues. Trimming removed 9 bases at V and 0 bases at J, with 18 bases between.

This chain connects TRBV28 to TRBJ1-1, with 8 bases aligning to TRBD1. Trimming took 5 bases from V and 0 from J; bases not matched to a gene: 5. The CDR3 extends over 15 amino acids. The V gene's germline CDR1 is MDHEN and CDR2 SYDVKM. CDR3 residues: CASSQDRAMNTEAFF. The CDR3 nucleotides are TGTGCCAGCAGTCAGGACAGGGCCATGAACACTGAAGCTTTCTTT. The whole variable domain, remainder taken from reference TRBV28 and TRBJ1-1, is DVKVTQSSRYLVKRTGEKVFLECVQDMDHENMFWYRQDPGLGLRLIYFSYDVKMKEKGDIPEGYSVSREKKERFSLILESASTNQTSMYLCASSQDRAMNTEAFFGQGTRLTVV.

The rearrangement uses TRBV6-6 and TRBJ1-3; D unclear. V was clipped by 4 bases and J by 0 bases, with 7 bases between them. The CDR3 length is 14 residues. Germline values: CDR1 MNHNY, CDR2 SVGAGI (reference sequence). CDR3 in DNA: TGTGCCAGCAGTTCGGTATCCTCTGGAAACACCATATATTTT. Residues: CASSSVSSGNTIYF.

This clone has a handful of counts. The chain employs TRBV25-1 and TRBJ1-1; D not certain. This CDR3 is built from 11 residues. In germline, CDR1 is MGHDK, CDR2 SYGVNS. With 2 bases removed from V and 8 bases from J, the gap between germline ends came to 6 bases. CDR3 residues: CASSEHQEAFF. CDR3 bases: TGTGCCAGCAGTGAACATCAGGAAGCTTTCTTT.

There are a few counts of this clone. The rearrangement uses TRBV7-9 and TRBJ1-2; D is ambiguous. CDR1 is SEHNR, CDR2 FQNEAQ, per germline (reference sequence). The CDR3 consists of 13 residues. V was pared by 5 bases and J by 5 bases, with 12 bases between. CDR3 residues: CASSLQWWYGYTF. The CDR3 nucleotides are TGTGCCAGCAGCCTCCAATGGTGGTATGGCTACACCTTC.

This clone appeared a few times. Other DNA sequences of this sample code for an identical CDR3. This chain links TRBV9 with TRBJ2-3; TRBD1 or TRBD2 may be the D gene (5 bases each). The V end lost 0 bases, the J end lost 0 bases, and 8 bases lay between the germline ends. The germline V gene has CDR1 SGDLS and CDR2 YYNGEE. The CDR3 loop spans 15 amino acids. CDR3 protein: CASSVGGISTDTQYF. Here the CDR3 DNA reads TGTGCCAGCAGCGTAGGGGGGATTAGCACAGATACGCAGTATTTT.

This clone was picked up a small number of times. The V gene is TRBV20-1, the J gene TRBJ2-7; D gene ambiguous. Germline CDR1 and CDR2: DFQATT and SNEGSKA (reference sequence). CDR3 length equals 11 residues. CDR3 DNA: TGCAGCCGGACCAGAAACTACGAGCAGTACTTC. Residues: CSRTRNYEQYF.

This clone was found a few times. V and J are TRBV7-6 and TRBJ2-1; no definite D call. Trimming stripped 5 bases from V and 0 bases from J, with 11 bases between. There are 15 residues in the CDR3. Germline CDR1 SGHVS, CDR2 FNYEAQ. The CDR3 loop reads CASSIPLGSYNEQFF. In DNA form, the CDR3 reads TGTGCCAGCAGCATACCCCTGGGCTCCTACAATGAGCAGTTCTTC.